This T cell receptor (beta chain) was captured in a study of blood T cells in healthy people across ages. Through a sample-barcoded 5' primer and a J-beta primer mix, a second PCR was run for roughly 7 to 12 cycles. All cDNA molecules were each tagged by a template-switch adaptor with 12 random nucleotides. TCRdb reanalysed the 5' RACE reads using MiXCR and keeps one entry per CDR3 protein. The data show 600,000 or so distinct CDR3 sequences, with approximately 30% seen just once and approximately 14% held by the top ten. The germline gives CDR1 LNHNV, CDR2 YYDKDF (reference sequence). Between the trimmed V and J ends, which lost 5 bases and 0 bases, there was a span of 17 bases. The CDR3 runs to 16 residues. Peripheral blood from each donor was collected in a volume of 9.5 to 10 milliliters. The sample holds many counts of this clonotype.

The TCR was taken from an elderly woman in good health. Specimen: blood. The chain has TRBV15 and TRBJ2-7, with D perhaps TRBD2 (6 bases). CDR3 region: CATSHPAGRSSYEQYF. The CDR3 DNA reads TGTGCCACCAGCCACCCTGCGGGACGTAGCTCCTACGAGCAGTACTTC.